The 11 T cell receptor beta chains in this list originate from one sample, sequenced in a study of blood T cell repertoires in COVID-19. TCRdb's copy holds only in-frame clones and misses some; the assay was immunoSEQ multiplex PCR. The sample yields more than 250,000 clones, around 87% seen once. Sequenced input: peripheral blood. These receptors originate from a man between 45 and 60 years old with active or convalescent COVID-19.

DNA for the CDR3: TGCGCCAGCAGCCGCGAATTGGGACAGATGGATTCACCCCTCCACTTT. Protein sequence: CASSRELGQMDSPLHF. This chain connects TRBV4-3 to TRBJ1-6; 7 bases fit TRBD1. CDR1 and CDR2 (germline): LGHNA, YSLEER. The V segment lost 4 bases and the J segment 8 bases; nucleotides outside the gene matches: 11. The CDR3 extends over 16 amino acids.

The rearrangement joins TRBV7-8 to TRBJ1-4; TRBD1 aligns across 9 bases. After removal of 6 bases from V and 6 bases from J, the junction contained 2 bases not matched to a gene. The germline V gene encodes CDR1 SGHVS and CDR2 FQNEAQ. There are 13 residues in the CDR3. The CDR3 spells CASRTGGYEKLFF. CDR3 DNA: TGTGCCAGCAGGACAGGGGGTTATGAAAAACTGTTTTTT.

This chain joins TRBV18 and TRBJ2-1; maybe TRBD2 (6 bases). The germline CDR1 and CDR2 sequences are KGHSH and LQKENI. CDR3 length: 15 residues. The V end was cut by 3 bases, the J end by 3 bases, with 12 bases between. The CDR3 sequence: CASSPATGSYNEQFF. The CDR3 nucleotides are TGTGCCAGCTCACCTGCGACCGGGAGCTACAATGAGCAGTTCTTC. Full variable domain (remainder filled in from reference TRBV18 and TRBJ2-1): NAGVMQNPRHLVRRRGQEARLRCSPMKGHSHVYWYRQLPEEGLKFMVYLQKENIIDESGMPKERFSAEFPKEGPSILRIQQVVRGDSAAYFCASSPATGSYNEQFFGPGTRLTVL.

The genes are TRBV11-3 and TRBJ2-4, with 7 positions matching TRBD1. Looked up from germline, CDR1 is SGHNT and CDR2 is YENEEA. This CDR3 region has 15 residues. Losses at the gene ends were 1 base for V and 5 bases for J; bases not matched to a gene: 5. The CDR3 sequence: CASSLGGQGENIQYF. CDR3 sequence (DNA): TGTGCCAGCAGCTTAGGCGGCCAGGGGGAAAACATTCAGTACTTC.

This clone was detected once. V usage is TRBV6-5 and J usage is TRBJ2-7; D is possibly TRBD2 (5 bases). The germline V and J ends were trimmed by 4 bases and 3 bases, with 13 bases remaining between them. Germline V gene lookup returns CDR1 MNHEY and CDR2 SVGAGI. The CDR3 extends over 14 amino acids. CDR3 in DNA: TGTGCCAGCAGTTCACCCTCGGGGAACTACGAGCAGTACTTC. Translating it yields CASSSPSGNYEQYF.

This chain joins TRBV7-9 and TRBJ2-1, with 7 bases that match TRBD1. Germline assignment: CDR1 SEHNR and CDR2 FQNEAQ (reference sequence). The junction had 6 bases not matched to a gene; V was cut back by 4 bases and J by 6 bases. The CDR3 extends over 14 amino acids. The CDR3 DNA follows: TGTGCCAGCAGCTCGACAGGGTGGGGCAATGAGCAGTTCTTC. It is translated as CASSSTGWGNEQFF.

The J gene is TRBJ2-3, the V gene TRBV24-1; 7 nucleotides line up with TRBD2. The CDR3 has 17 amino acids. Germline V gene lookup returns CDR1 KGHDR and CDR2 SFDVKD. J was trimmed by 3 bases and V by 2 bases; bases with no gene match: 10. The CDR3 DNA reads as TGTGCCACCAGTGATTCGCAGGGAGGGATACTTACAGATACGCAGTATTTT. It codes for CATSDSQGGILTDTQYF.

The J gene is TRBJ1-3, the V gene TRBV5-1, with 8 bases that match TRBD1. This CDR3 region has 15 residues. The J segment lost 2 bases and the V segment lost 4 bases, leaving 5 bases of the junction unmatched. Germline V gene data show CDR1 as SGHRS and CDR2 as YFSETQ. The CDR3 loop is CASSPIQGAGNTIYF. Here the CDR3 DNA reads TGCGCCAGCAGCCCCATACAGGGGGCTGGAAACACCATATATTTT.

J is TRBJ2-5 and V is TRBV4-1; D is possibly TRBD1 (6 bases). CDR1 is MGHRA and CDR2 is YSYEKL in the germline V gene. Trimming left V 3 bases short and J 0 bases short, with 11 bases between. This CDR3 region has 15 residues. The CDR3 nucleotides are TGCGCCAGCAGCCAGTTGACAGGTTACCAAGAGACCCAGTACTTC. This encodes CASSQLTGYQETQYF.

J is TRBJ2-1 and V is TRBV4-3; TRBD2 matches 9 bases. Germline V gene lookup returns CDR1 LGHNA and CDR2 YSLEER. The length of the CDR3 is 17 residues. Unmatched junction bases numbered 7, after V lost 0 bases and J lost 4 bases. The CDR3 DNA reads as TGCGCCAGCAGCCAAGATAGGGCAGCGGGGGGTTACAATGAGCAGTTCTTC. This codes for CASSQDRAAGGYNEQFF.

The gene calls are TRBV2 and TRBJ2-5, with TRBD1 matching over 8 bases. Germline lookup yields CDR1 SNHLY and CDR2 FYNNEI. The CDR3 is 14 amino acids. J gave up 6 bases and V 2 bases, and 5 bases lay outside the gene matches. CDR3 sequence: CASSETGQGKTQYF. The CDR3 DNA is TGTGCCAGCAGTGAAACTGGACAGGGAAAGACCCAGTACTTC.